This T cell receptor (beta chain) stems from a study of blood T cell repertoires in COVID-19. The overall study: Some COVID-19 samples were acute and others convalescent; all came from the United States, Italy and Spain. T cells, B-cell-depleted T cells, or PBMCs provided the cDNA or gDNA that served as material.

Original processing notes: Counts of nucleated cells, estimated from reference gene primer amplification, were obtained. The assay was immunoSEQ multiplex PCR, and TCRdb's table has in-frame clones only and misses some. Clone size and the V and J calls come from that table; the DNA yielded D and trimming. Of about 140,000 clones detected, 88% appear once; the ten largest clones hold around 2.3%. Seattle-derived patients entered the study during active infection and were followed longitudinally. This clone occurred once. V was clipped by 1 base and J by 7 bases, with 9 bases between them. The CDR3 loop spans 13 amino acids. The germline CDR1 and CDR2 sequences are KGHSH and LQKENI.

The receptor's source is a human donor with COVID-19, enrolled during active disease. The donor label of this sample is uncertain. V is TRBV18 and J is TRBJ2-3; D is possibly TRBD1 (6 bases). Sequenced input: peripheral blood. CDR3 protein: CASSPRGTNTQYF. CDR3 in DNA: TGTGCCAGCTCACCACGGGGGACAAATACGCAGTATTTT.